This record looks at one TCR beta chain sequence and its context. The entry originates in a study of shared clonotypes between healthy human individuals. Study summary: The cohort had two women and three men, ages 18 to 49.

This CDR3 spans 16 amino acids. Germline loops: CDR1 SGHNT, CDR2 YYREEE (reference sequence). Trimming took off 9 bases at V and 4 bases at J, with 24 bases between the two ends. The protocol was immunoSEQ multiplex PCR, while the TCRdb copy is restricted to in-frame clones and leaves out a portion. The profile shows about 2.4 million clones, around nine tenths of them singletons. This receptor was obtained from a man between 18 and 29 years old in good health. Sequenced material: naive CD4+ T cells sorted from blood. Subset denoted: CD45RA+ positively selected. The chain employs TRBV5-4 and TRBJ2-3, with D perhaps TRBD2 (5 bases). CDR3 nucleotides: TGTGCCACCTCGATTCGATTAGGAGGAAGAGCAGATACGCAGTATTTT. It encodes CATSIRLGGRADTQYF.